Listed below are T cell receptor beta chains from one sample, sequenced in a study of neurological immune-mediated disorders. TCRdb itself ran the 5' RACE reads through MiXCR, one entry per CDR3 protein. The data contain tens of thousands of distinct CDR3 sequences, around 13% of them singletons. Sequenced material: PBMCs. Every receptor here comes from a woman aged 55-70 years with HTLV-1-associated myelopathy (HAM/TSP). Both conserved end residues are part of each CDR3.

CDR3aa: CAVQRGPNQPQHF
v_gene: TRBV30
j_gene: TRBJ1-5

CDR3aa: CASSSPRHGQVGYTF
v_gene: TRBV27
j_gene: TRBJ1-2

CDR3aa: CSVGGGEKLFF
v_gene: TRBV29-1
j_gene: TRBJ1-4

CDR3aa: CASRTNYGTPDYGYTF
v_gene: TRBV2
j_gene: TRBJ1-2

CDR3aa: CASSVDIGLAGNEQYF
v_gene: TRBV9
j_gene: TRBJ2-7

CDR3aa: CASSSPRGDAYGYTF
v_gene: TRBV7-9
j_gene: TRBJ1-2

CDR3aa: CSATTGTSGRVSVETQYF
v_gene: TRBV20-1
j_gene: TRBJ2-5

CDR3aa: CASSLDRAETQYF
v_gene: TRBV2
j_gene: TRBJ2-5

CDR3aa: CASSFYICSVGQFGYEQYF
v_gene: TRBV5-1
j_gene: TRBJ2-7

CDR3aa: CASSHDRGVAEAFF
v_gene: TRBV3-1
j_gene: TRBJ1-1

CDR3aa: CASRETGWTTEAFF
v_gene: TRBV6-1
j_gene: TRBJ1-1

CDR3aa: CASSRGTSGQGYEQYF
v_gene: TRBV5-1
j_gene: TRBJ2-7

CDR3aa: CSARDSGRQANQPQHF
v_gene: TRBV20-1
j_gene: TRBJ1-5

CDR3aa: CASSFRDRDNSPLHF
v_gene: TRBV5-1
j_gene: TRBJ1-6

CDR3aa: CASRPLSGAAYEQYF
v_gene: TRBV7-8
j_gene: TRBJ2-7

CDR3aa: CASSQVGRSSYEEQYF
v_gene: TRBV3-1
j_gene: TRBJ2-7

CDR3aa: CASSLDGRGPQPQHF
v_gene: TRBV5-6
j_gene: TRBJ1-5

CDR3aa: CASSPGARGQETQYF
v_gene: TRBV18
j_gene: TRBJ2-5

CDR3aa: CSARGQAPYEQFF
v_gene: TRBV20-1
j_gene: TRBJ2-1

CDR3aa: CASSLVGTMTNEQFF
v_gene: TRBV7-2
j_gene: TRBJ2-1

CDR3aa: CASSSDRVQEKLFF
v_gene: TRBV7-8
j_gene: TRBJ1-4

CDR3aa: CATSAQRNQPQHF
v_gene: TRBV24-1
j_gene: TRBJ1-5

CDR3aa: CASSYEVGELFF
v_gene: TRBV6-2/TRBV6-3
j_gene: TRBJ2-2

CDR3aa: CASSRDISSNTWELFF
v_gene: TRBV5-1
j_gene: TRBJ2-2

CDR3aa: CASSPTPGQRPGGNYGYTF
v_gene: TRBV27
j_gene: TRBJ1-2

CDR3aa: CASSQAVTSGFEQYF
v_gene: TRBV3-1
j_gene: TRBJ2-7

CDR3aa: CASSSGGTGNTIYF
v_gene: TRBV5-1
j_gene: TRBJ1-3

CDR3aa: CASASGSYNEQFF
v_gene: TRBV5-6
j_gene: TRBJ2-1

CDR3aa: CASSEAEQGAGSPLHF
v_gene: TRBV6-1
j_gene: TRBJ1-6

CDR3aa: CASSYGDGLPGHF
v_gene: TRBV6-6
j_gene: TRBJ1-5

CDR3aa: CASSSSQTQSPLHF
v_gene: TRBV6-5
j_gene: TRBJ1-6

CDR3aa: CASSESIGQGYTGELFF
v_gene: TRBV10-2
j_gene: TRBJ2-2